The table lists the clone carrying this T cell receptor (beta chain) with many counts. There are 13 residues in the CDR3. CDR1 is SQVTM and CDR2 is ANQGSEA in the germline V gene. V lost 7 bases, J lost 5 bases, and 15 bases lay in between. These data originate in a study of human T cells and chemical hapten exposure. The study used a library that attached unique molecular identifiers to individual cDNA molecules. TCRdb processed the RACE reads anew with MiXCR; each CDR3 protein has one entry. The sample lists approximately 100,000 distinct CDR3 sequences, roughly 8.8% occurring once. The time point: pre-sensitization, week 0. The sample's treatment: therapeutic diphenylcyclopropenone sensitization with weekly scalp DPC.

This material consisted of whole blood, taken in connection with sensitization to the hapten diphenylcyclopropenone (DPC). This chain connects TRBV29-1 to TRBJ1-5; D is uncertain. This receptor was taken from a woman aged 35 to 49 with alopecia areata. Some clones in this sample may be carry-over from other donors' samples. CDR3 sequence: CSAKAGFDQPQHF. CDR3 in DNA: TGCAGCGCCAAGGCGGGATTTGATCAGCCCCAGCATTTT.